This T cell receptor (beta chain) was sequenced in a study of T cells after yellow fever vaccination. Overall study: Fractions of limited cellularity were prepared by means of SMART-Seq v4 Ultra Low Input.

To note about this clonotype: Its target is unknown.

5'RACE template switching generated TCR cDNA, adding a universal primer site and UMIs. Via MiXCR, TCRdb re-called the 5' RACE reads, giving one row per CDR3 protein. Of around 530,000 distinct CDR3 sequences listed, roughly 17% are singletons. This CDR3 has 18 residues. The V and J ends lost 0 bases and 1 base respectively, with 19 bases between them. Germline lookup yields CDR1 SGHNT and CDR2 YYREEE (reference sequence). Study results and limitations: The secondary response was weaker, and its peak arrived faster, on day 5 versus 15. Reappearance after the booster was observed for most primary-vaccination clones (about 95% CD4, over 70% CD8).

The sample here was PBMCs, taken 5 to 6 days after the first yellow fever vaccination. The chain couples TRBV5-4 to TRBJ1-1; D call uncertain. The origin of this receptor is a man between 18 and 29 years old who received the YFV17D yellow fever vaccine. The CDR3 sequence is CASSLVLLRERKNTEAFF. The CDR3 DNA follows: TGTGCCAGCAGCTTGGTTCTCCTCCGAGAAAGGAAGAACACTGAAGCTTTCTTT.